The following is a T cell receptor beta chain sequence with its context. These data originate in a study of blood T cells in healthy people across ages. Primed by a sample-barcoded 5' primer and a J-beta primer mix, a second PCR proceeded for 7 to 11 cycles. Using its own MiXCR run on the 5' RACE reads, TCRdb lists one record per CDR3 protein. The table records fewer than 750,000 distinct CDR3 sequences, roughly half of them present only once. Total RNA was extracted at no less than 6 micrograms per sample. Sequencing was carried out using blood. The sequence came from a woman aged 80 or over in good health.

The CDR3 reads CASSRGSSTNEQFF. DNA of the CDR3: TGTGCCAGCAGTCGGGGATCTAGTACGAATGAGCAGTTCTTC. The rearrangement uses TRBV4-2 and TRBJ2-1; weak D call: TRBD2 (5 bases). Germline lookup yields CDR1 LGHNA and CDR2 YNFKEQ. CDR3 length: 14 amino acids. Trimming left V 6 bases short and J 7 bases short, with 16 bases between.